These 18 T cell receptor beta chains share one sample of origin, sequenced in a study of T cell responses to AZD1222 COVID-19 vaccine. Method: immunoSEQ multiplex PCR; TCRdb's copy keeps in-frame clones and lacks some. The table lists over 55,000 clones, approximately 80% of them singletons. The sample in question was peripheral blood, obtained 28 days after the second AZD1222 dose. Receptors were obtained from an adult who received the AZD1222 COVID-19 vaccine.

This chain connects TRBV29-1 to TRBJ1-1, with 7 bases fitting TRBD1. Trimming cost V 6 bases and J 3 bases; bases outside gene matches: 7. Germline values: CDR1 SQVTM, CDR2 ANQGSEA. The CDR3 is 13 amino acids. The CDR3 loop is CSVRQGRDTEAFF. CDR3 nucleotide sequence: TGCAGCGTGAGACAGGGTAGGGACACTGAAGCTTTCTTT. Supplemented by reference TRBV29-1 and TRBJ1-1, the full variable domain reads SAVISQKPSRDICQRGTSLTIQCQVDSQVTMMFWYRQQPGQSLTLIATANQGSEATYESGFVIDKFPISRPNLTFSTLTVSNMSPEDSSIYLCSVRQGRDTEAFFGQGTRLTVV.

The DNA of the CDR3 is TGCGCCAGCAGCGTTCGGTTGGGGACACTCACAGATACGCAGTATTTT. Amino acid sequence: CASSVRLGTLTDTQYF. The chain employs TRBV10-2 and TRBJ2-3; tentative D call: TRBD1 (6 bases). The ends were cut back, 6 bases at V and 2 bases at J, with 18 bases in the middle. The CDR3 spans 16 residues. Germline CDR1 and CDR2: WSHSY and SAAADI.

The J gene is TRBJ2-1, the V gene TRBV15; D is perhaps TRBD1 (5 bases). Germline V gives CDR1 LNHNV, CDR2 YYDKDF (reference sequence). This CDR3 has 15 amino acids. V was pared by 5 bases and J by 1 base, with 12 bases between. CDR3 nucleotides: TGTGCCACCAGCTCTTTAAGGGGTTCCTACAATGAGCAGTTCTTC. This codes for CATSSLRGSYNEQFF.

The genes are TRBV4-3 and TRBJ1-5; D is uncertain. The V end lost 0 bases, the J end lost 4 bases, and 4 bases lay between the germline ends. The CDR3 contains 13 residues. Per germline, CDR1 LGHNA and CDR2 YSLEER. The CDR3 sequence: CASSQDWNQPQHF. The CDR3 DNA is TGCGCCAGCAGCCAAGATTGGAATCAGCCCCAGCATTTT.

This rearrangement joins TRBV9 to TRBJ2-7; the match to TRBD2 covers 9 bases. The germline V gene has CDR1 SGDLS and CDR2 YYNGEE. This CDR3 is built from 13 residues. Trimming at V came to 1 base and at J to 6 bases, leaving 2 bases not matched to a gene. DNA of the CDR3: TGTGCCAGCAGCGTAAGTAGCGGGGGCGAGCAGTACTTC. Translated: CASSVSSGGEQYF.

This chain uses TRBV9 with TRBJ2-6; a possible D gene is TRBD2 (6 bases). CDR1 SGDLS and CDR2 YYNGEE come from the germline V gene. The CDR3 totals 15 residues. V was trimmed by 4 bases and J by 1 base, leaving 9 bases between them. CDR3 loop: CASSLGLSGANVLTF. CDR3 nucleotides: TGTGCCAGCAGCCTTGGACTATCTGGGGCCAACGTCCTGACTTTC.

The gene calls are TRBV19 and TRBJ1-2; 8 bases agree with TRBD1. Germline trimming cut 3 bases from V and 4 bases from J; bases unmatched to any gene: 4. This CDR3 is 14 amino acids long. CDR1 is LNHDA and CDR2 is SQIVND in the germline V gene (reference sequence). CDR3 region: CASSIGGQAYGYTF. The CDR3 nucleotides read TGTGCCAGTAGTATTGGGGGACAGGCCTATGGCTACACCTTC.

This clone was seen a single time. The chain recombines TRBV5-1 with TRBJ1-1, with 10 positions matching TRBD1. This CDR3 has 17 amino acids. With V trimmed by 4 bases and J by 0 bases, 9 bases remained unmatched. Germline V lookup: CDR1 SGHRS, CDR2 YFSETQ. CDR3 loop: CASSPRQGALMNTEAFF. As DNA, the CDR3 is TGCGCCAGCAGCCCCAGACAGGGGGCTCTGATGAACACTGAAGCTTTCTTT.

The V call is TRBV28, the J call TRBJ2-4; 9 positions agree with TRBD1. CDR3 length equals 19 residues. Germline V gene lookup returns CDR1 MDHEN and CDR2 SYDVKM. Trimming cost V 4 bases and J 1 base; bases outside gene matches: 14. The CDR3 here is CASSSPGTGWSTAKNIQYF. The CDR3 coding sequence is TGTGCCAGCAGTTCCCCCGGGACAGGGTGGTCTACGGCCAAAAACATTCAGTACTTC.

The J gene is TRBJ2-7, the V gene TRBV3-1 (or the pseudogene TRBV3-2); possibly TRBD2 for D (5 bases). The CDR3 has 14 residues. Trimming left V 1 base short and J 2 bases short, with 9 bases between. Germline values: CDR1 LGHDT, CDR2 YNNKEL (reference sequence). The CDR3 nucleotides read TGTGCCAGCAGCCAAGTCCCGAGGGCCTACGAGCAGTACTTC. Translation gives CASSQVPRAYEQYF.

This clone was detected a few times. The rearrangement joins TRBV7-9 to TRBJ1-6, with D maybe TRBD1 (5 bases). CDR3 length: 14 amino acids. Per the germline V gene, CDR1 is SEHNR and CDR2 is FQNEAQ (reference sequence). V lost 1 base and J 10 bases, leaving 11 bases between the germline ends. The CDR3 sequence is CASSLVQGDSPLHF. The CDR3 DNA reads TGTGCCAGCAGCTTAGTCCAGGGAGACTCACCCCTCCACTTT.

The chain has TRBV5-1 and TRBJ2-7; a possible D gene is TRBD2 (6 bases). CDR1 SGHRS and CDR2 YFSETQ come from the germline V gene. V dropped 5 bases and J dropped 0 bases, with 24 bases sitting between them. The CDR3 covers 18 residues. CDR3 coding DNA: TGCGCCAGCAGTTGGGACGCTAGCGAGGTCCAGAGCTCCTACGAGCAGTACTTC. It specifies CASSWDASEVQSSYEQYF. Complete variable domain (other parts from reference TRBV5-1 and TRBJ2-7): KAGVTQTPRYLIKTRGQQVTLSCSPISGHRSVSWYQQTPGQGLQFLFEYFSETQRNKGNFPGRFSGRQFSNSRSEMNVSTLELGDSALYLCASSWDASEVQSSYEQYFGPGTRLTVT.

The rearrangement joins TRBV29-1 to TRBJ2-2; 7 nucleotides line up with TRBD1. V shed 6 bases, J shed 3 bases, and the junction held 13 bases outside the gene matches. Looked up from germline, CDR1 is SQVTM and CDR2 is ANQGSEA. This CDR3 is 16 amino acids long. CDR3 in DNA: TGCAGCGTCGGACAGGCCGCCCGAGGTGACACCGGGGAGCTGTTTTTT. Amino acid sequence: CSVGQAARGDTGELFF.

This chain joins TRBV28 and TRBJ1-5; D is unclear. CDR3 length: 15 residues. Looked up from germline, CDR1 is MDHEN and CDR2 is SYDVKM. V was trimmed by 7 bases and J by 5 bases, leaving 18 bases between them. The CDR3: CASIGGGRLYQPQHF. The CDR3 DNA reads as TGTGCCAGCATTGGCGGCGGTAGATTGTATCAGCCCCAGCATTTT.

V and J are TRBV6-5 and TRBJ1-2; tentatively, D is TRBD1 (5 bases). This CDR3 has 15 residues. Trimming cost V 6 bases and J 6 bases, with 20 bases left between them. Germline CDR1 is MNHEY and CDR2 is SVGAGI. The CDR3 DNA is TGTGCCAGCAGCCCCAACAGGAGGCCCGATCATGGCTACACCTTC. It specifies CASSPNRRPDHGYTF.

The rearrangement joins TRBV9 to TRBJ2-1; a weak D match, TRBD2 (6 bases). The CDR3 loop spans 15 amino acids. Germline V lookup: CDR1 SGDLS, CDR2 YYNGEE. Trimming pared 0 bases from V and 2 bases from J, leaving 9 bases between. CDR3 DNA sequence: TGTGCCAGCAGCGTAGACGGGGGACCCTACAATGAGCAGTTCTTC. Protein: CASSVDGGPYNEQFF.

This sequence joins TRBV7-2 and TRBJ1-2; TRBD1 matches at 10 bases. The germline V gene has CDR1 SGHTA and CDR2 FQGNSA. With 2 bases clipped from V and 7 bases from J, the junction kept 16 bases outside the gene matches. There are 18 residues in the CDR3. CDR3 bases: TGTGCCAGCAGCTTATACAGTTATTCGGGACAGGGGAAAGGTGGCTACACCTTC. It translates to CASSLYSYSGQGKGGYTF.

The chain joins TRBV28 to TRBJ1-1, with D perhaps TRBD1 (6 bases). Trimming took off 1 base at V and 9 bases at J, with 15 bases between the two ends. The V gene's germline CDR1 is MDHEN and CDR2 SYDVKM. The CDR3 covers 14 residues. The CDR3 bases are TGTGCCAGCAGTTTATCCCTCGAAGGGGACAAAGCTTTCTTT. Translating it yields CASSLSLEGDKAFF.